These 31 T cell receptor beta chains were all obtained from the same sample, sequenced in a study of CD8 T cells in Susac syndrome (dated by TCRdb to about 2019). Library creation used the immunoSEQ multiplex PCR assay. RNA was extracted using the RNeasy kit, and roughly 0.45 to 1 ug of the RNA was reverse transcribed with random hexamers. TCRdb passed the public sequencing reads through fastp at Q25 and MiXCR, retaining productive beta sequences. Here each entry gathers all rows of one CDR3 protein and keeps the most common genes and DNA. The sample has roughly 170,000 distinct CDR3 sequences on record, around 93% of them singletons. The top ten clones comprise approximately 0.09% of the sample. The sequencing sample was made of CD4+ T cells from PBMCs. The receptors come from a human donor with multiple sclerosis.

The rearrangement links TRBV24-1 to TRBJ1-2; 9 bases are a match to TRBD1. Germline V gene sequence: CDR1 KGHDR, CDR2 SFDVKD. The CDR3 contains 15 residues. The junction had 4 bases not matched to a gene; V was cut back by 2 bases and J by 4 bases. CDR3 protein: CATSDSGQGPYGYTF. The DNA of the CDR3 is TGTGCCACCAGTGATTCGGGACAGGGCCCCTATGGCTACACCTTC.

V is TRBV20-1 and J is TRBJ1-2; 9 bases match TRBD1. The CDR3 length is 12 residues. J was trimmed by 9 bases and V by 6 bases; bases with no gene match: 8. The germline V gene encodes CDR1 DFQATT and CDR2 SNEGSKA (reference sequence). CDR3 nucleotides: TGCAGTGCCATGCCGGGACAGGGCCGCTACACCTTC. Encoded protein: CSAMPGQGRYTF.

This chain joins TRBV7-2 and TRBJ1-2, with D perhaps TRBD1 (5 bases). The CDR3 extends over 14 amino acids. Germline V lookup: CDR1 SGHTA, CDR2 FQGNSA. V dropped 5 bases and J dropped 8 bases, with 18 bases sitting between them. The CDR3 sequence: CASSTGGTSGGYTF. The CDR3 DNA is TGTGCCAGCAGCACTGGAGGGACCTCGGGAGGCTACACCTTC.

The rearrangement links TRBV2 to TRBJ2-1, with 7 bases matching TRBD1. CDR3 length equals 13 residues. V shed 6 bases and J 4 bases; nucleotides not matched to a gene: 3. Germline assignment: CDR1 SNHLY and CDR2 FYNNEI. The CDR3 DNA is TGTGCCAGCAGGCGGACAGGTTACAATGAGCAGTTCTTC. Translation: CASRRTGYNEQFF.

The V call is TRBV10-3, the J call TRBJ1-2, with D maybe TRBD1 (6 bases). The germline CDR1 and CDR2 sequences are ENHRY and SYGVKD. Trimming took off 4 bases at V and 7 bases at J, with 22 bases between the two ends. The CDR3 has 16 amino acids. This CDR3 is CAISASSGQGYSGYTF. CDR3 sequence (DNA): TGTGCCATCAGTGCGTCTTCGGGACAAGGGTATTCTGGCTACACCTTC.

The chain recombines TRBV4-2 with TRBJ2-5; 11 bases are a match to TRBD1. Germline-derived CDR1 and CDR2 are LGHNA and YNFKEQ. This CDR3 is 17 amino acids long. Trimming cost V 0 bases and J 4 bases; bases outside gene matches: 7. This CDR3 reads CASSQDPGQGARETQYF. The CDR3 coding sequence is TGTGCCAGCAGCCAAGATCCCGGACAGGGGGCTCGAGAGACCCAGTACTTC.

The chain uses TRBV11-2 and TRBJ2-1; D remains unclear. V lost 5 bases and J lost 2, with 4 bases in between. CDR1 SGHAT and CDR2 FQNNGV come from the germline V gene. The CDR3 runs 12 residues. The CDR3 is CASSATYNEQFF. The CDR3 bases are TGTGCCAGCAGCGCCACCTACAATGAGCAGTTCTTC.

The V and J genes are TRBV5-1 and TRBJ1-5; 7 nucleotides match TRBD1. Germline V lookup: CDR1 SGHRS, CDR2 YFSETQ. The V and J ends lost 1 base and 3 bases, in that order; junction bases with no gene match: 19. The length of the CDR3 is 20 residues. For the CDR3, the DNA is TGCGCCAGCAGCTTGTATCCCCCAAAGAGCACGGGACAGAACAATCAGCCCCAGCATTTT. Amino acids: CASSLYPPKSTGQNNQPQHF.

The gene calls are TRBV28 and TRBJ2-1; TRBD1 is a possible D gene (5 bases). The V end was cut by 6 bases, the J end by 4 bases, with 10 bases between. CDR3 length: 13 amino acids. Germline CDR1 MDHEN, CDR2 SYDVKM. The CDR3 protein is CASRADSYNEQFF. The CDR3 DNA sequence: TGTGCCAGCAGGGCCGACAGTTACAATGAGCAGTTCTTC.

This clonotype has a handful of counts. The chain employs TRBV28 and TRBJ2-7; 7 positions match TRBD2. CDR3 size: 14 residues. The J segment lost 4 bases and the V segment lost 3 bases, leaving 6 bases of the junction unmatched. Germline CDR1 and CDR2: MDHEN and SYDVKM. CDR3 sequence reads: CASSFTSEGYEQYF. CDR3 DNA: TGTGCCAGCAGTTTTACTAGCGAAGGTTACGAGCAGTACTTC. Using reference TRBV28 and TRBJ2-7 for the parts outside the CDR3, the full variable domain is DVKVTQSSRYLVKRTGEKVFLECVQDMDHENMFWYRQDPGLGLRLIYFSYDVKMKEKGDIPEGYSVSREKKERFSLILESASTNQTSMYLCASSFTSEGYEQYFGPGTRLTVT.

This chain uses TRBV7-9 with TRBJ1-1; D uncertain. The CDR3 has 14 residues. V lost 0 bases and J lost 3, with 8 bases in between. Germline CDR1 reads SEHNR; CDR2 reads FQNEAQ (reference sequence). CDR3 in amino acids: CASSLAGSDTEAFF. Here the CDR3 DNA reads TGTGCCAGCAGCTTAGCAGGGAGTGACACTGAAGCTTTCTTT. Complete variable domain (other parts from reference TRBV7-9 and TRBJ1-1): DTGVSQNPRHKITKRGQNVTFRCDPISEHNRLYWYRQTLGQGPEFLTYFQNEAQLEKSRLLSDRFSAERPKGSFSTLEIQRTEQGDSAMYLCASSLAGSDTEAFFGQGTRLTVV.

The table lists this clonotype with a count of one. V usage is TRBV29-1 and J usage is TRBJ2-1; D gene unclear. Germline CDR1 is SQVTM and CDR2 is ANQGSEA. Trimming took 6 bases from V and 0 from J, leaving 9 bases between them. This CDR3 comprises 13 residues. The CDR3 DNA reads TGCAGCGTCCAAGTTGTCTCCTACAATGAGCAGTTCTTC. It is translated as CSVQVVSYNEQFF.

The chain couples TRBV6-5 to TRBJ1-6; D possibly corresponds to TRBD1 (6 bases). V shed 7 bases and J shed 8 bases, with 18 bases lying between them. This CDR3 is built from 15 residues. Germline loops: CDR1 MNHEY, CDR2 SVGAGI. DNA for the CDR3: TGTGCCAGCATGATATCGGGACAAAAAGATTCACCCCTCCACTTT. Its translation: CASMISGQKDSPLHF.

This sequence joins TRBV24-1 and TRBJ2-4; D possibly matches TRBD1 or TRBD2 (6 bases each). The CDR3 contains 14 residues. The germline gives CDR1 KGHDR, CDR2 SFDVKD. Trimming left V 2 bases short and J 7 bases short, with 11 bases between. The CDR3: CATSDSPGANIQYF. In nucleotides, the CDR3 is TGTGCCACCAGTGATTCGCCGGGGGCCAACATTCAGTACTTC.

The chain couples TRBV4-3 to TRBJ2-5, with D perhaps TRBD2 (5 bases). This CDR3 comprises 15 residues. Per germline, CDR1 LGHNA and CDR2 YSLEER. V was pared by 2 bases and J by 5 bases, with 15 bases between. The CDR3 loop is CASSQHPRERETQYF. The CDR3 DNA reads TGCGCCAGCAGCCAACACCCTCGAGAGCGGGAGACCCAGTACTTC.

Only a few counts were recorded for this clonotype. J is TRBJ2-2 and V is TRBV19, with TRBD1 as a possible D gene (7 bases). The CDR3 spans 17 residues. The germline V gene encodes CDR1 LNHDA and CDR2 SQIVND (reference sequence). V dropped 3 bases and J dropped 3 bases, with 17 bases sitting between them. The CDR3 DNA follows: TGTGCCAGTAGTATCGGTATTGTCAGGGGGGACACCGGGGAGCTGTTTTTT. Translating gives CASSIGIVRGDTGELFF.

The rearrangement uses TRBV29-1 and TRBJ1-1; D is possibly TRBD1 (6 bases). The CDR3 contains 13 residues. V dropped 3 bases and J dropped 3 bases, with 11 bases sitting between them. Germline CDR1 and CDR2: SQVTM and ANQGSEA. In nucleotides, the CDR3 is TGCAGCGTTGAGGGGGCTTTGGACACTGAAGCTTTCTTT. It yields the protein CSVEGALDTEAFF.

The genes are TRBV5-1 and TRBJ2-3; 8 bases fit TRBD1. J was trimmed by 3 bases and V by 1 base; bases with no gene match: 7. Germline-derived CDR1 and CDR2 are SGHRS and YFSETQ. The CDR3 spans 16 residues. CDR3 nucleotides: TGCGCCAGCAGCTTGTTCCCGACAGGGGATACAGATACGCAGTATTTT. It yields the protein CASSLFPTGDTDTQYF.

This clonotype occurred once. The chain couples TRBV6-6 to TRBJ1-2; the match to TRBD1 covers 7 bases. With 6 bases clipped from V and 1 base from J, the junction kept 8 bases outside the gene matches. The CDR3 has 15 residues. The germline CDR1 and CDR2 sequences are MNHNY and SVGAGI (reference sequence). CDR3 DNA: TGTGCCAGCAGGCGACCGGGACAGTTTAACTATGGCTACACCTTC. Encoded protein: CASRRPGQFNYGYTF.

This chain joins TRBV7-3 and TRBJ2-2; weak D call: TRBD2 (5 bases). This CDR3 is built from 13 residues. The germline gives CDR1 SGHTA, CDR2 FQGTGA. Trimming took 4 bases from V and 5 from J, leaving 8 bases between them. The DNA of the CDR3 is TGTGCCAGCAGCTCCGCGGGTACCGGGGAGCTGTTTTTT. It yields the protein CASSSAGTGELFF.

The V call is TRBV25-1, the J call TRBJ2-1, with D unresolved. The CDR3 sequence is 14 residues long. The V gene's germline CDR1 is MGHDK and CDR2 SYGVNS. Between the trimmed V and J ends, which lost 6 bases and 2 bases, there was a span of 11 bases. The DNA of the CDR3 is TGTGCCAGCAGGGGATCGGAGCCCTACAATGAGCAGTTCTTC. The encoded protein is CASRGSEPYNEQFF.

J is TRBJ1-4 and V is TRBV5-1, with D possibly matching TRBD1 (5 bases). CDR3 length: 15 residues. The V gene lost 4 bases and the J gene lost 5 bases, with 15 bases spanning the gap. Germline V CDR1 and CDR2: SGHRS, YFSETQ. In DNA form, the CDR3 reads TGCGCCAGCAGCCCGTCCGGGGCGAGAAATGAAAAACTGTTTTTT. Translating gives CASSPSGARNEKLFF.

The chain combines TRBV28 with TRBJ1-4, with TRBD1 as a possible D gene (5 bases). V lost 6 bases, J lost 7 bases, and 15 bases lay in between. The germline V gene encodes CDR1 MDHEN and CDR2 SYDVKM. This CDR3 is 14 amino acids long. Here the CDR3 reads CASRTTGGGEKLFF. The CDR3 coding sequence is TGTGCCAGCAGAACTACGGGGGGGGGTGAAAAACTGTTTTTT.

The chain carries TRBV28 and TRBJ2-7; tentative D call: TRBD2 (6 bases). Germline V gives CDR1 MDHEN, CDR2 SYDVKM. Trimming took off 1 base at V and 6 bases at J, with 16 bases between the two ends. The CDR3 extends over 15 amino acids. CDR3 sequence reads: CASSLSGGRIVEQYF. The CDR3 region has the DNA TGTGCCAGCAGTTTATCCGGTGGGAGGATCGTCGAGCAGTACTTC.

This clonotype was seen more than once but under ten times. The chain uses TRBV7-9 and TRBJ1-4, with D unresolved. CDR3 length: 12 amino acids. The V gene's germline CDR1 is SEHNR and CDR2 FQNEAQ (reference sequence). V lost 5 bases, J lost 3 bases, and 4 bases lay in between. For the CDR3, the DNA is TGTGCCAGCAGCCTCTCTAATGAAAAACTGTTTTTT. Protein sequence: CASSLSNEKLFF.

The genes are TRBV4-3 and TRBJ1-1; D remains unclear. The CDR3 loop spans 15 amino acids. In germline, CDR1 is LGHNA, CDR2 YSLEER. V was pared by 2 bases and J by 0 bases, with 10 bases between. The CDR3 DNA reads as TGCGCCAGCAGCCAATATTCCCTTATGAACACTGAAGCTTTCTTT. It translates to CASSQYSLMNTEAFF.

V is TRBV12-3 or TRBV12-4 and J is TRBJ2-3, with 9 nucleotides matching TRBD2. This CDR3 has 15 residues. V was pared by 3 bases and J by 0 bases, with 1 base of the junction left unmatched. The CDR3 nucleotides are TGTGCCAGCAGTTTCCTAGCGGGAAGCACAGATACGCAGTATTTT. Amino acids: CASSFLAGSTDTQYF.

The chain recombines TRBV28 with TRBJ2-3; TRBD2 aligns across 9 bases. Germline V CDR1 and CDR2: MDHEN, SYDVKM. This CDR3 region has 15 residues. The V and J ends lost 5 bases and 8 bases, in that order; junction bases with no gene match: 11. The DNA of the CDR3 is TGTGCCAGCAGTCCCGGGGTAGCGGGAGTGGGTACGCAGTATTTT. As protein: CASSPGVAGVGTQYF.

The chain has TRBV20-1 and TRBJ2-7; possibly TRBD2 for D (6 bases). Germline CDR1 is DFQATT and CDR2 is SNEGSKA (reference sequence). The V end was cut by 1 base, the J end by 5 bases, with 18 bases between. The CDR3 length is 15 residues. CDR3: CSARVPGLTVHEQYF. CDR3 nucleotides: TGCAGTGCTAGAGTTCCGGGACTCACTGTCCACGAGCAGTACTTC.

The rearrangement joins TRBV27 to TRBJ2-5, with a weak D call TRBD1 (5 bases). This CDR3 is 18 amino acids long. The germline CDR1 and CDR2 sequences are MNHEY and SMNVEV (reference sequence). Trimming took off 1 base at V and 2 bases at J, with 20 bases between the two ends. As DNA, the CDR3 is TGTGCCAGCAGTTTATACCCCCAGGCAGGGCTTGGGCAAGAGACCCAGTACTTC. It is translated as CASSLYPQAGLGQETQYF.

The rearrangement uses TRBV2 and TRBJ1-2, with 9 bases identical to TRBD1. J gave up 5 bases and V 2 bases, and 3 bases lay outside the gene matches. The CDR3 runs 14 residues. Germline lookup yields CDR1 SNHLY and CDR2 FYNNEI. Here the CDR3 DNA reads TGTGCCAGCAGTGAAACAGGGGGCATTTATGGCTACACCTTC. Translating it yields CASSETGGIYGYTF.